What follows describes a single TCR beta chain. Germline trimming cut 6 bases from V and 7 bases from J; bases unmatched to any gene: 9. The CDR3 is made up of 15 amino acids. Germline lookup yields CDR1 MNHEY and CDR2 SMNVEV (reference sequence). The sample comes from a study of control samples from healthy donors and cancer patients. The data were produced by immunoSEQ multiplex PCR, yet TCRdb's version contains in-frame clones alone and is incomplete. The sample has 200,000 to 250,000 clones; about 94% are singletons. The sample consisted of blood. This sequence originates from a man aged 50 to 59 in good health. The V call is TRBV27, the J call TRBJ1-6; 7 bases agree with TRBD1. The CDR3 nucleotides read TGTGCCAGCAGCCCTCGGAGGGGACAGAATTCACCCCTCCACTTT. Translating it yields CASSPRRGQNSPLHF.